These 30 T cell receptor beta chains share one sample of origin, sequenced in a study of blood T cell repertoires in COVID-19. The data were produced by immunoSEQ multiplex PCR, yet TCRdb's version contains in-frame clones alone and is incomplete. Found here are about 83,000 clones, more than 75% of them singletons; the top ten hold 8%. Sequenced sample: peripheral blood. Source of these receptors: an older man with active or convalescent COVID-19.

For the CDR3, the DNA is TGTGCCAGTAGACCGGACAGGGCCGCTTATGGCTACACCTTC. Its translation: CASRPDRAAYGYTF. The rearrangement uses TRBV19 and TRBJ1-2; 8 bases agree with TRBD1. CDR3 length: 14 residues. Germline assignment: CDR1 LNHDA and CDR2 SQIVND (reference sequence). With 6 bases clipped from V and 5 bases from J, the junction kept 8 bases outside the gene matches.

This chain connects TRBV11-2 to TRBJ1-3, with 8 bases that match TRBD1. CDR1 is SGHAT, CDR2 FQNNGV, per germline. The ends lost 2 bases at V and 1 base at J; junction bases unmatched: 7. CDR3 length equals 17 residues. The CDR3 coding sequence is TGTGCCAGCAGCTTAAACGCAGGGGGCTATTCTGGAAACACCATATATTTT. It is translated as CASSLNAGGYSGNTIYF.

This clone was seen more than once but under ten times. The chain employs TRBV9 and TRBJ1-5; D unresolved. CDR3 length: 15 amino acids. In germline, CDR1 is SGDLS, CDR2 YYNGEE. V dropped 4 bases and J dropped 3 bases, with 14 bases sitting between them. CDR3 bases: TGTGCCAGCAGCCCCCGAGGAGTGTCCAATCAGCCCCAGCATTTT. Its translation is CASSPRGVSNQPQHF.

The genes are TRBV2 and TRBJ1-2, with D tentatively TRBD1 (5 bases). The CDR3 covers 13 residues. Trimming stripped 4 bases from V and 6 bases from J, with 12 bases between. Germline CDR1 reads SNHLY; CDR2 reads FYNNEI. The CDR3 region has the DNA TGTGCCAGCAGTGCAGGGATACCCGATGGCTACACCTTC. This sequence encodes CASSAGIPDGYTF.

The gene calls are TRBV19 and TRBJ2-2, with 8 bases aligning to TRBD1. CDR3 length equals 16 residues. Germline CDR1 reads LNHDA; CDR2 reads SQIVND (reference sequence). The ends lost 7 bases at V and 1 base at J; junction bases unmatched: 8. The CDR3 nucleotides are TGTGCCAGTATTCCCCGGGGACAGGTGAACACCGGGGAGCTGTTTTTT. Its protein is CASIPRGQVNTGELFF.

The gene calls are TRBV30 and TRBJ1-1; D unresolved. This CDR3 is 12 amino acids long. V was cut by 2 bases and J by 1 base, with 5 bases left in between. Per germline, CDR1 GTSNPN and CDR2 SVGIG (reference sequence). CDR3 sequence: CAWSSRNTEAFF. Here the CDR3 DNA reads TGTGCCTGGAGTTCTAGGAACACTGAAGCTTTCTTT.

The chain links TRBV2 to TRBJ2-2; 8 nucleotides agree with TRBD1. The CDR3 runs to 17 residues. The J segment lost 0 bases and the V segment lost 6 bases, leaving 9 bases of the junction unmatched. Germline V gene sequence: CDR1 SNHLY, CDR2 FYNNEI. CDR3 nucleotide sequence: TGTGCCAGCAGACTAGACAGGGGCTATACGAACACCGGGGAGCTGTTTTTT. Translation gives CASRLDRGYTNTGELFF. The entire variable domain, with the rest obtained from reference TRBV2 and TRBJ2-2, is as follows: EPEVTQTPSHQVTQMGQEVILRCVPISNHLYFYWYRQILGQKVEFLVSFYNNEISEKSEIFDDQFSVERPDGSNFTLKIRSTKLEDSAMYFCASRLDRGYTNTGELFFGEGSRLTVL.

This chain links TRBV3-1 (or the pseudogene TRBV3-2) with TRBJ1-2, with TRBD1 matching 7 bases. From germline, CDR1 is LGHDT and CDR2 YNNKEL (reference sequence). V gave up 6 bases and J gave up 6 bases; unmatched junction bases: 10. This CDR3 region has 14 residues. CDR3 protein: CASRQSTTGDGYTF. The CDR3 nucleotides are TGTGCCAGCAGGCAAAGTACAACAGGGGATGGCTACACCTTC.

The chain recombines TRBV2 with TRBJ2-3; 11 bases are a match to TRBD2. CDR3 size: 17 residues. CDR1 SNHLY and CDR2 FYNNEI come from the germline V gene. Unmatched junction bases numbered 17, after V lost 11 bases and J lost 4 bases. The CDR3 coding sequence is TGTGCCTTCCGAGGGATAGCGGGAGGGCCCGTCCCAGATACGCAGTATTTT. This sequence encodes CAFRGIAGGPVPDTQYF.

V gene TRBV30 combines with J gene TRBJ2-7; D is possibly TRBD1 (7 bases). Deletions cut 1 base from V and 4 bases from J, with 17 bases between. Germline assignment: CDR1 GTSNPN and CDR2 SVGIG (reference sequence). The CDR3 loop spans 15 amino acids. The CDR3 nucleotides read TGTGCCTGGAGTGCAGGGGGGCAGGGGCAATACGAGCAGTACGTC. It encodes CAWSAGGQGQYEQYV.

The chain recombines TRBV24-1 with TRBJ2-5; maybe TRBD2 (7 bases). This CDR3 comprises 14 residues. V was trimmed by 7 bases and J by 5 bases, leaving 16 bases between them. CDR1 and CDR2 from the germline V gene are KGHDR and SFDVKD. Here the CDR3 reads CATRNTGGSETQYF. DNA for the CDR3: TGTGCCACCAGAAATACGGGGGGCTCGGAGACCCAGTACTTC.

A single count supports this clone. J is TRBJ2-1 and V is TRBV5-1; 7 bases fit TRBD2. V shed 0 bases, J shed 4 bases, and the junction held 4 bases outside the gene matches. Per germline, CDR1 SGHRS and CDR2 YFSETQ. The CDR3 contains 15 residues. The CDR3 nucleotides read TGCGCCAGCAGCTTGGGGGGAGGGGCGTACAATGAGCAGTTCTTC. Its translation: CASSLGGGAYNEQFF.

This clone has more than one count but fewer than ten. The V gene is TRBV11-3, the J gene TRBJ2-1, with 11 bases matching TRBD1. The ends lost 4 bases at V and 0 bases at J; junction bases unmatched: 8. The CDR3 extends over 18 amino acids. Germline loops: CDR1 SGHNT, CDR2 YENEEA. The CDR3 nucleotides are TGTGCCAGCAGCTACGGGACAGGGGGTTTTAGCTCCTACAATGAGCAGTTCTTC. Translating it yields CASSYGTGGFSSYNEQFF.

This rearrangement joins TRBV5-4 to TRBJ2-3, with D perhaps matching TRBD2 (5 bases). The germline gives CDR1 SGHNT, CDR2 YYREEE (reference sequence). Trimming shortened V by 0 bases and J by 2 bases, and 10 bases separated the two germline ends. The CDR3 extends over 15 amino acids. As DNA, the CDR3 is TGTGCCAGCAGCTTGGCGGGGATTTTCACAGATACGCAGTATTTT. Protein sequence: CASSLAGIFTDTQYF.

V is TRBV5-4 and J is TRBJ1-2, with a possible D match to TRBD1 (6 bases). CDR3 length: 15 residues. Trimming shortened V by 4 bases and J by 0 bases, and 13 bases separated the two germline ends. Germline V lookup: CDR1 SGHNT, CDR2 YYREEE (reference sequence). CDR3 in DNA: TGTGCCAGCAGCCCAAGGACAGAGGCTAACTATGGCTACACCTTC. Translated, it gives CASSPRTEANYGYTF.

This clone has just one count. The rearrangement links TRBV6-5 to TRBJ2-1, with 10 bases identical to TRBD2. The CDR3 is made up of 13 amino acids. V lost 7 bases and J lost 10; bases outside the gene matches: 7. CDR1 is MNHEY, CDR2 SVGAGI, per germline. The CDR3 reads CASIASGSKEQFF. CDR3 nucleotide sequence: TGTGCCAGCATCGCTAGCGGGAGTAAAGAGCAGTTCTTC.

This clone was detected only once. V is TRBV10-1 and J is TRBJ2-1, with a weak D call TRBD1 (6 bases). The CDR3 runs to 13 residues. Germline CDR1 reads WNHNN; CDR2 reads SYGVQD (reference sequence). The V and J ends lost 5 bases and 5 bases respectively, with 10 bases between them. CDR3 in DNA: TGCGCCAGCAGTAGGGACACGAACAATGAGCAGTTCTTC. Protein: CASSRDTNNEQFF.

V is TRBV4-1 and J is TRBJ1-2, with a tentative D call TRBD1 (6 bases). V lost 4 bases, J lost 0 bases, and 12 bases lay in between. CDR3 size: 15 residues. The germline gives CDR1 MGHRA, CDR2 YSYEKL. CDR3 in DNA: TGCGCCAGCAGCCGCATCAGGGGAGCTAACTATGGCTACACCTTC. Translated, it gives CASSRIRGANYGYTF.

The chain combines TRBV6-4 with TRBJ1-5; D is ambiguous. The CDR3 is 13 amino acids. V was shortened by 4 bases and J by 6 bases, with 10 bases between the two germline ends. Germline values: CDR1 MRHNA, CDR2 SNTAGT. DNA for the CDR3: TGTGCCAGCAGTGGAGGGTTGGGTCAGCCCCAGCATTTT. This gives the protein CASSGGLGQPQHF.

The CDR3 is CASSRDSTYEQYV. CDR3 bases: TGTGCCAGCAGCCGGGACAGCACCTACGAGCAGTACGTC. The chain couples TRBV28 to TRBJ2-7; TRBD1 aligns across 7 bases. This CDR3 has 13 residues. Germline V gene lookup returns CDR1 MDHEN and CDR2 SYDVKM. With V trimmed by 6 bases and J by 2 bases, 4 bases remained unmatched.

The chain carries TRBV5-4 and TRBJ2-3; maybe TRBD1 (6 bases). V was cut by 0 bases and J by 0 bases, with 11 bases left in between. The CDR3 has 16 amino acids. Per the germline V gene, CDR1 is SGHNT and CDR2 is YYREEE (reference sequence). CDR3 loop: CASSLGRGHSTDTQYF. In DNA, the CDR3 is TGTGCCAGCAGCTTGGGCAGGGGACATAGCACAGATACGCAGTATTTT.

This clone was recorded only once. This chain connects TRBV19 to TRBJ2-4; 10 nucleotides line up with TRBD1. Per the germline V gene, CDR1 is LNHDA and CDR2 is SQIVND (reference sequence). Trimming cost V 9 bases and J 8 bases; bases outside gene matches: 7. The CDR3 spans 13 residues. Here the CDR3 DNA reads TGTGCCAGCCGACAGGGGGCGCAGGACATTCAGTACTTC. Amino acids: CASRQGAQDIQYF.

The gene calls are TRBV6-5 and TRBJ2-5; 12 nucleotides agree with TRBD1. Trimming removed 4 bases from V and 5 bases from J; junction bases left unmatched: 5. The germline V gene encodes CDR1 MNHEY and CDR2 SVGAGI. The CDR3 runs to 15 residues. The CDR3 bases are TGTGCCAGCAGTTCCGGGACAGGGGGCGTGGAGACCCAGTACTTC. This translates into CASSSGTGGVETQYF.

This clone was picked up one time. The V and J genes are TRBV2 and TRBJ2-7, with TRBD1 matching over 11 bases. The CDR3 has 23 residues. Germline V lookup: CDR1 SNHLY, CDR2 FYNNEI. The V and J ends lost 3 bases and 2 bases, in that order; junction bases with no gene match: 27. Here the CDR3 DNA reads TGTGCCAGCAGTGATAGGCCGATTACTGGACAGGGGGCGCCGGACGAAACTGCCTACGAGCAGTACGTC. This gives the protein CASSDRPITGQGAPDETAYEQYV.

This sequence joins TRBV18 and TRBJ2-7; D is ambiguous. Trimming cost V 3 bases and J 4 bases, with 7 bases left between them. The CDR3 has 12 residues. Germline-derived CDR1 and CDR2 are KGHSH and LQKENI. CDR3 in DNA: TGTGCCAGCTCACCTAGTACTTACGAGCAGTACGTC. Its protein is CASSPSTYEQYV.

V and J are TRBV19 and TRBJ1-5; D is ambiguous. Germline V gene data show CDR1 as LNHDA and CDR2 as SQIVND (reference sequence). The CDR3 totals 17 residues. V was pared by 6 bases and J by 1 base, with 19 bases between. CDR3 in amino acids: CASSPSGGFTSNQPQHF. In DNA, the CDR3 is TGTGCCAGTAGCCCATCCGGCGGGTTTACGAGCAATCAGCCCCAGCATTTT. Looking up the rest from reference TRBV19 and TRBJ1-5 gives the full variable domain: DGGITQSPKYLFRKEGQNVTLSCEQNLNHDAMYWYRQDPGQGLRLIYYSQIVNDFQKGDIAEGYSVSREKKESFPLTVTSAQKNPTAFYLCASSPSGGFTSNQPQHFGDGTRLSIL.

This chain links TRBV30 with TRBJ2-1, with 8 bases that match TRBD1. The CDR3 extends over 13 amino acids. Germline trimming cut 2 bases from V and 10 bases from J; bases unmatched to any gene: 7. Germline lookup yields CDR1 GTSNPN and CDR2 SVGIG (reference sequence). Written as DNA, the CDR3 is TGTGCCTGGAGTCGGACAGGGCTCCGGGAGCAGTTCTTC. Translated: CAWSRTGLREQFF.

This clone showed up just once. V is TRBV6-1 and J is TRBJ2-5, with D tentatively TRBD2 (7 bases). V lost 1 base and J 4 bases, leaving 19 bases between the germline ends. Germline CDR1 is MNHNS and CDR2 is SASEGT. This CDR3 comprises 17 residues. CDR3 nucleotide sequence: TGTGCCAGCAGTGAAGTTAGGGGGGGGGCGACGGGAGAGACCCAGTACTTC. Translating gives CASSEVRGGATGETQYF.

With regard to this clone: This same CDR3 is encoded by further DNA sequences in the sample. The chain employs TRBV5-5 and TRBJ1-1, with 7 nucleotides matching TRBD1. The CDR3 spans 13 residues. Unmatched junction bases numbered 4, after V lost 5 bases and J lost 3 bases. The V gene's germline CDR1 is SGHKS and CDR2 YYEKEE (reference sequence). CDR3 sequence: CASSYQGDTEAFF. CDR3 sequence (DNA): TGTGCCAGCAGTTATCAGGGGGACACTGAAGCTTTCTTT.

The chain recombines TRBV23-1 with TRBJ2-2; 7 positions agree with TRBD2. TRBV23-1 is an open reading frame whose function is uncertain. The CDR3 contains 15 residues. Germline trimming cut 3 bases from V and 5 bases from J; bases unmatched to any gene: 6. CDR3 DNA sequence: TGCGCCAGCAGTCACCCCATGGGAGGGACCGGGGAGCTGTTTTTT. Translation: CASSHPMGGTGELFF.